Listed below are T cell receptor beta chains from one sample, sequenced in a study of blood T cell repertoires in COVID-19. The repertoire was sequenced with immunoSEQ multiplex PCR; TCRdb's copy has only in-frame clones and lacks some. This table has approximately 150,000 clones, around 88% appearing once. Sample: peripheral blood. All receptors come from an older woman with acute or convalescent COVID-19. Each CDR3 is given with its conserved first and last residue. Fields, in order: J gene, V gene, CDR3 protein.

J: TRBJ2-1; V: TRBV5-6; CDR3: CASSPGTGTYNEQFF
J: TRBJ1-2; V: TRBV24-1; CDR3: CATSDPLRGNYGYTF
J: TRBJ1-4; V: TRBV7-2; CDR3: CASSLARSDEKLFF
J: TRBJ2-5; V: TRBV3-1/TRBV3-2; CDR3: CASSPSQRETQYF
J: TRBJ2-5; V: TRBV6-2/TRBV6-3; CDR3: CASSPGLAGAPQETQYF
J: TRBJ2-7; V: TRBV3-1/TRBV3-2; CDR3: CASSQGQGGSYEQYF
J: TRBJ2-5; V: TRBV19; CDR3: CASSIRRGGGETQYF
J: TRBJ2-3; V: TRBV30; CDR3: CAWRSRGTDTQYF
J: TRBJ2-7; V: TRBV6-6; CDR3: CASSFGLAGFEQYF
J: TRBJ1-1; V: TRBV28; CDR3: CASSSWGGNTEAFF
J: TRBJ1-1; V: TRBV14; CDR3: CASSQQANTEAFF
J: TRBJ1-1; V: TRBV27; CDR3: CASSLNGNTEAFF
J: TRBJ2-1; V: TRBV3-1/TRBV3-2; CDR3: CASSQDPAGAYNEQFF
J: TRBJ1-4; V: TRBV5-4; CDR3: CASSTQGGPNEKLFF
J: TRBJ1-3; V: TRBV4-3; CDR3: CASSQGGLDSPSGNTIYF
J: TRBJ1-6; V: TRBV5-1; CDR3: CASSLVGDRNSPLHF
J: TRBJ2-7; V: TRBV5-8; CDR3: CASSPRTGYEQYF
J: TRBJ2-1; V: TRBV19; CDR3: CASSFDRLTYNEQFF
J: TRBJ1-2; V: TRBV6-4; CDR3: CASSEGGGYTF
J: TRBJ1-5; V: TRBV19; CDR3: CASSGTDQPQHF
J: TRBJ1-6; V: TRBV2; CDR3: CASSEMRENSPLHF
J: TRBJ1-1; V: TRBV5-6; CDR3: CASSRWTGKRLINTEAFF
J: TRBJ1-2; V: TRBV24-1; CDR3: CATSVTGFYGYTF
J: TRBJ1-1; V: TRBV9; CDR3: CASTLMEGTEAFF
J: TRBJ1-5; V: TRBV3-1/TRBV3-2; CDR3: CASSQDRDQPQHF
J: TRBJ2-7; V: TRBV3-1/TRBV3-2; CDR3: CASSPGTGSYEQYF
J: TRBJ2-7; V: TRBV7-9; CDR3: CASSLQGIEQYF
J: TRBJ2-5; V: TRBV7-2; CDR3: CASSSLAGWGETQYF
J: TRBJ2-6; V: TRBV5-4; CDR3: CTSSTGLAGGRGANVLTF
J: TRBJ2-6; V: TRBV30; CDR3: CASGVSGANVLTF
J: TRBJ1-5; V: TRBV7-2; CDR3: CASSARLQYGNQPQHF
J: TRBJ1-6; V: TRBV27; CDR3: CASMYRGKYSPLHF
J: TRBJ1-1; V: TRBV7-3; CDR3: CASSSQGDTEAFF
J: TRBJ1-1; V: TRBV9; CDR3: CASSVIRGGTNTEAFF
J: TRBJ2-7; V: TRBV5-4; CDR3: CASSLLPGGAYEQYF
J: TRBJ1-4; V: TRBV7-2; CDR3: CASSPTPTSGPTNEKLFF
J: TRBJ2-2; V: TRBV18; CDR3: CASSPSSIPSQGTGELFF
J: TRBJ2-3; V: TRBV7-2; CDR3: CASSFSGGYTDTQYF
J: TRBJ1-1; V: TRBV6-5; CDR3: CASRRGGSEAFF
J: TRBJ2-1; V: TRBV9; CDR3: CASSSVGYNEQFF
J: TRBJ2-3; V: TRBV7-2; CDR3: CASSLGLAGGGIDTQYF
J: TRBJ1-2; V: TRBV4-2; CDR3: CASSQDRGQGRDGYTF
J: TRBJ1-2; V: TRBV3-1/TRBV3-2; CDR3: CASSRDRNYGYTF
J: TRBJ2-1; V: TRBV4-2; CDR3: CASSQWLGEQGADEQFF
J: TRBJ1-1; V: TRBV5-4; CDR3: CASSLPGQGFTEAFF
J: TRBJ2-3; V: TRBV6-5; CDR3: CASSYRGGNTDTQYF